A single sample is the source of the 8 T cell receptor beta chains below, sequenced in a study of shared clonotypes between healthy human individuals. TCRdb's table, derived via immunoSEQ multiplex PCR, lists solely in-frame clones and lacks some. The sample includes 1,400,000 or so clones, approximately 98.5% of them seen just once. Material for sequencing was naive CD4+ T cells sorted from blood. Subset reported: CD45RA+ positively selected. The source is a man aged 25 to 40 in good health.

The rearrangement links TRBV11-2 to TRBJ1-3, with D possibly matching TRBD1 (6 bases). The V end lost 5 bases, the J end lost 0 bases, and 20 bases lay between the germline ends. This CDR3 comprises 18 residues. Germline CDR1 is SGHAT and CDR2 is FQNNGV. CDR3 region: CASSLIAWRGSSGNTIYF. Written as DNA, the CDR3 is TGTGCCAGCAGCCTAATAGCCTGGAGGGGGAGCTCTGGAAACACCATATATTTT.

The rearrangement links TRBV28 to TRBJ2-2; D gene uncertain. This CDR3 spans 12 amino acids. The germline V gene has CDR1 MDHEN and CDR2 SYDVKM. The V gene lost 10 bases and the J gene lost 2 bases, with 8 bases spanning the gap. CDR3 residues: CATQFNTGELFF. As DNA, the CDR3 is TGTGCCACGCAGTTCAACACCGGGGAGCTGTTTTTT. The full variable domain, in which reference TRBV28 and TRBJ2-2 provide the parts outside the CDR3, is DVKVTQSSRYLVKRTGEKVFLECVQDMDHENMFWYRQDPGLGLRLIYFSYDVKMKEKGDIPEGYSVSREKKERFSLILESASTNQTSMYLCATQFNTGELFFGEGSRLTVL.

The CDR3 region has the DNA TGTGCCAGCAGAACAGCCGGCACTGAAGCTTTCTTT. It is translated as CASRTAGTEAFF. The rearrangement joins TRBV11-2 to TRBJ1-1; D uncertain. This CDR3 contains 12 residues. Trimming cost V 6 bases and J 4 bases, with 9 bases left between them. The germline CDR1 and CDR2 sequences are SGHAT and FQNNGV. The variable domain in full, completed from reference TRBV11-2 and TRBJ1-1, reads EAGVAQSPRYKIIEKRQSVAFWCNPISGHATLYWYQQILGQGPKLLIQFQNNGVVDDSQLPKDRFSAERLKGVDSTLKIQPAKLEDSAVYLCASRTAGTEAFFGQGTRLTVV.

The rearrangement uses TRBV6-6 and TRBJ2-5, with D perhaps TRBD1 (6 bases). This CDR3 comprises 16 residues. Germline CDR1 reads MNHNY; CDR2 reads SVGAGI (reference sequence). V was cut by 0 bases and J by 1 base, with 12 bases left in between. The CDR3 region is CASSYSGTPFQETQYF. The CDR3 nucleotides are TGTGCCAGCAGTTACTCGGGGACACCTTTCCAAGAGACCCAGTACTTC.

This chain links TRBV7-7 with TRBJ2-5; no clear D gene. This CDR3 has 14 residues. In germline, CDR1 is SSHAT, CDR2 FNYEAQ (reference sequence). V was pared by 2 bases and J by 2 bases, with 9 bases between. This chain's CDR3 is CASSLFYGQETQYF. Here the CDR3 DNA reads TGTGCCAGCAGCTTATTCTACGGGCAAGAGACCCAGTACTTC.

The chain uses TRBV7-9 and TRBJ2-5; tentatively, D is TRBD2 (6 bases). Per the germline V gene, CDR1 is SEHNR and CDR2 is FQNEAQ (reference sequence). The CDR3 runs 13 residues. The germline V and J ends were trimmed by 5 bases and 5 bases, with 12 bases remaining between them. The CDR3 bases are TGTGCCAGCAGCCCGACTAGTCTGGAGACCCAGTACTTC. Its protein is CASSPTSLETQYF.

The rearrangement links TRBV7-2 to TRBJ2-7; unclear D gene. V lost 2 bases to trimming and J lost 5 bases, with 4 bases between them. This CDR3 is built from 11 residues. Germline-derived CDR1 and CDR2 are SGHTA and FQGNSA. Here the CDR3 DNA reads TGTGCCAGCAGCTTACCCAACGAGCAGTACTTC. Amino acid sequence: CASSLPNEQYF.

This chain connects TRBV21-1 to TRBJ2-6; TRBD1, the table's D call, lacks a check against the DNA. TRBV21-1 is annotated as a pseudogene. This CDR3 region has 18 residues. The CDR3 loop is CASSPGWQLGSGANVLTF. DNA of the CDR3: TGTGCCAGCAGCCCAGGGTGGCAGCTAGGTTCTGGGGCCAACGTCCTGACTTTC.